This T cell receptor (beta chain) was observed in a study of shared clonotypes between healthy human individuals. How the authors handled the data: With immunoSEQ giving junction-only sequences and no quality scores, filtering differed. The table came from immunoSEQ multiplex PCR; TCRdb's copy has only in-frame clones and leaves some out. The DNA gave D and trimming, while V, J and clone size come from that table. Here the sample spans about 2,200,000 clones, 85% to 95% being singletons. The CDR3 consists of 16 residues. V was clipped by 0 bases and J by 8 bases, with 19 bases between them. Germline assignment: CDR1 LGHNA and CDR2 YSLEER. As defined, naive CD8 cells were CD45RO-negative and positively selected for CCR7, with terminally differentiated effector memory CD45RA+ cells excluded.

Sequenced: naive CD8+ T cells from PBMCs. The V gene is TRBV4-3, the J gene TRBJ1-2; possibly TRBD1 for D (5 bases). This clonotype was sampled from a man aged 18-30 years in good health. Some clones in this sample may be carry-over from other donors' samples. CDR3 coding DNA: TGCGCCAGCAGCCAAGATCGAGATCGGGGCCCGGGAGGCTACACCTTC. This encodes CASSQDRDRGPGGYTF.